The 21 T cell receptor beta chains given below trace back to one sample, sequenced in a study of STAT5B mutations in CD4+ large granular lymphocyte leukemia. The protocol was immunoSEQ multiplex PCR, while the TCRdb copy is restricted to in-frame clones and leaves out a portion. The sample holds approximately 40,000 clones; 65% to 85% are singletons and the top ten take approximately 0.32%. Sequencing was performed on CD4+ T cells from blood buffy coats. The receptor source for this set is a human donor in good health.

V usage is TRBV27 and J usage is TRBJ2-2; D unresolved. The CDR3 runs 15 residues. Trimming cost V 2 bases and J 2 bases, with 9 bases left between them. CDR1 and CDR2 from the germline V gene are MNHEY and SMNVEV (reference sequence). CDR3 amino acids: CASSLNGANTGELFF. As DNA, the CDR3 is TGTGCCAGCAGTTTAAACGGAGCCAACACCGGGGAGCTGTTTTTT.

The chain recombines TRBV6-4 with TRBJ1-2; D not resolved. V lost 6 bases, J lost 4 bases, and 15 bases lay in between. Germline CDR1 is MRHNA and CDR2 is SNTAGT. The CDR3 is made up of 14 amino acids. The CDR3 here is CASSPDVRAYGYTF. As DNA, the CDR3 is TGTGCCAGCAGCCCGGACGTTAGGGCCTATGGCTACACCTTC.

The chain joins TRBV4-2 to TRBJ1-2; D remains unclear. CDR1 is LGHNA and CDR2 is YNFKEQ in the germline V gene. The ends were cut back, 0 bases at V and 4 bases at J, with 12 bases in the middle. CDR3 size: 15 residues. The CDR3 nucleotides are TGTGCCAGCAGCCAAGATAAGTCCGGACTCTATGGCTACACCTTC. It translates to CASSQDKSGLYGYTF.

The chain couples TRBV28 to TRBJ2-7, with no clear D. The CDR3 length is 12 residues. Trimming removed 7 bases at V and 0 bases at J, with 7 bases between. The germline V gene has CDR1 MDHEN and CDR2 SYDVKM. The CDR3 is CASTVSSYEQYF. The CDR3 coding sequence is TGTGCCAGCACGGTCAGCTCCTACGAGCAGTACTTC.

The rearrangement links TRBV9 to TRBJ2-5; D assignment may be TRBD1 or TRBD2 (5 bases each). The DNA matches TRBJ2-7 better at its end, which makes the J call doubtful. The CDR3 runs to 15 residues. Looked up from germline, CDR1 is SGDLS and CDR2 is YYNGEE. The CDR3 reads CASSAGTDLPYEQYF. In nucleotides, the CDR3 is TGTGCCAGCAGCGCCGGGACGGATCTTCCCTACGAGCAGTACTTC.

V is TRBV5-8 and J is TRBJ1-4, with 7 bases aligning to TRBD1. The V segment lost 4 bases and the J segment 6 bases; nucleotides outside the gene matches: 9. Germline assignment: CDR1 SGHTS and CDR2 YDEGEE. The length of the CDR3 is 15 residues. The CDR3 loop is CASSKGQVLDEKLFF. In DNA, the CDR3 is TGTGCCAGCAGCAAAGGACAGGTTCTTGATGAAAAACTGTTTTTT.

The chain combines TRBV4-3 with TRBJ2-5; TRBD2 might be the D (5 bases). This CDR3 is built from 14 residues. Germline CDR1 reads LGHNA; CDR2 reads YSLEER. The V and J ends lost 3 bases and 5 bases respectively, with 13 bases between them. CDR3 nucleotide sequence: TGCGCCAGCAGCCACGGACTTCTGGAGGAGACCCAGTACTTC. Translated, it gives CASSHGLLEETQYF.

V gene TRBV11-1 combines with J gene TRBJ2-4; TRBD1 is a possible D gene (6 bases). V was shortened by 6 bases and J by 2 bases, with 11 bases between the two germline ends. The CDR3 runs to 14 residues. Germline values: CDR1 SGHAT, CDR2 FQDESV (reference sequence). This CDR3 is CASSYGTSKNIQYF. The CDR3 DNA is TGTGCCAGCAGTTATGGGACATCCAAAAACATTCAGTACTTC.

The genes are TRBV7-2 and TRBJ1-5; maybe TRBD1 (6 bases). Deletions cut 7 bases from V and 7 bases from J, with 17 bases between. Germline V gives CDR1 SGHTA, CDR2 FQGNSA. The CDR3 sequence is 14 residues long. DNA for the CDR3: TGTGCCAGCACCCGGACAGTGTCTGGGCAGCCCCAGCATTTT. This encodes CASTRTVSGQPQHF.

The chain combines TRBV13 with TRBJ2-5, with D unresolved. Looked up from germline, CDR1 is PRHDT and CDR2 is FYEKMQ (reference sequence). The CDR3 length is 11 residues. V dropped 4 bases and J dropped 4 bases, with 4 bases sitting between them. CDR3 nucleotides: TGTGCCAGCAGCTCAGGAGAGACCCAGTACTTC. It codes for CASSSGETQYF. Looking up the rest from reference TRBV13 and TRBJ2-5 gives the full variable domain: AAGVIQSPRHLIKEKRETATLKCYPIPRHDTVYWYQQGPGQDPQFLISFYEKMQSDKGSIPDRFSAQQFSDYHSELNMSSLELGDSALYFCASSSGETQYFGPGTRLLVL.

The V gene is TRBV5-4, the J gene TRBJ2-5; D unclear. Germline V gives CDR1 SGHNT, CDR2 YYREEE (reference sequence). V shed 3 bases and J shed 1 base, with 7 bases lying between them. The CDR3 covers 13 residues. The CDR3 here is CASSSPGQETQYF. CDR3 bases: TGTGCCAGCAGCTCCCCGGGCCAAGAGACCCAGTACTTC.

V is TRBV29-1 and J is TRBJ2-3, with TRBD1 matching over 8 bases. The CDR3 contains 14 residues. Trimming cost V 7 bases and J 4 bases; bases outside gene matches: 10. Germline CDR1 SQVTM, CDR2 ANQGSEA. The CDR3 nucleotides are TGCAGCGGTCTGACAGGGGCCTTAGCAGATACGCAGTATTTT. It codes for CSGLTGALADTQYF.

This chain connects TRBV4-3 to TRBJ2-1; TRBD1 aligns across 8 bases. V dropped 0 bases and J dropped 13; count of bases not matched to a gene: 11. This CDR3 region has 15 residues. Germline loops: CDR1 LGHNA, CDR2 YSLEER. This chain's CDR3 is CASSQDRQGAQQQFF. The DNA for the CDR3 is TGCGCCAGCAGCCAAGACAGGCAGGGGGCCCAGCAACAGTTCTTC.

This clone was picked up one time. V is TRBV19 and J is TRBJ1-1; the D gene is possibly TRBD1 (5 bases). CDR3 size: 14 residues. V was cut by 3 bases and J by 6 bases, with 14 bases left in between. Germline CDR1 reads LNHDA; CDR2 reads SQIVND (reference sequence). CDR3 loop: CASSIRRDPPEAFF. The CDR3, as DNA: TGTGCCAGTAGTATTCGCAGGGATCCTCCTGAAGCTTTCTTT. Variable domain in full (rest from reference TRBV19 and TRBJ1-1): DGGITQSPKYLFRKEGQNVTLSCEQNLNHDAMYWYRQDPGQGLRLIYYSQIVNDFQKGDIAEGYSVSREKKESFPLTVTSAQKNPTAFYLCASSIRRDPPEAFFGQGTRLTVV.

This rearrangement joins TRBV7-2 to TRBJ2-7; D uncertain. This CDR3 region has 15 residues. Trimming took off 2 bases at V and 2 bases at J, with 13 bases between the two ends. CDR1 and CDR2 (germline): SGHTA, FQGNSA. This CDR3 is CASSLSRAAAYEQYF. CDR3 bases: TGTGCCAGCAGCTTATCTAGGGCGGCGGCCTACGAGCAGTACTTC.

The genes are TRBV4-1 and TRBJ2-6; D is unresolved. The CDR3 consists of 14 residues. V was trimmed by 0 bases and J by 4 bases, leaving 4 bases between them. The germline V gene encodes CDR1 MGHRA and CDR2 YSYEKL. The CDR3 DNA reads as TGCGCCAGCAGCCAAGATTGGGGGGCCAACGTCCTGACTTTC. It is translated as CASSQDWGANVLTF.

The chain joins TRBV7-9 to TRBJ2-3; D is possibly TRBD1 (5 bases). The CDR3 is 13 amino acids. The V gene's germline CDR1 is SEHNR and CDR2 FQNEAQ (reference sequence). V gave up 5 bases and J gave up 1 base, with 7 bases separating them. CDR3 residues: CASSPQGTDTQYF. CDR3 in DNA: TGTGCCAGCAGCCCACAGGGCACAGATACGCAGTATTTT.

This clone was recorded only once. The chain is built from TRBV11-1 and TRBJ1-5; 8 positions match TRBD1. From germline, CDR1 is SGHAT and CDR2 FQDESV (reference sequence). The J segment lost 0 bases and the V segment lost 4 bases, leaving 8 bases of the junction unmatched. The CDR3 is made up of 17 amino acids. Here the CDR3 reads CASSSGQGTDSNQPQHF. CDR3 coding DNA: TGTGCCAGCAGCTCAGGACAGGGAACGGATAGCAATCAGCCCCAGCATTTT.

The rearrangement joins TRBV19 to TRBJ2-7; TRBD1 or TRBD2 may be the D gene (5 bases each). This CDR3 is built from 14 residues. Germline values: CDR1 LNHDA, CDR2 SQIVND (reference sequence). V lost 4 bases to trimming and J lost 4 bases, with 14 bases between them. CDR3 DNA: TGTGCCAGTAGTACTGAGGGGATGAGATACGAGCAGTACTTC. Amino acids: CASSTEGMRYEQYF. Based on the CDR3 plus reference TRBV19 and TRBJ2-7, the full variable domain is DGGITQSPKYLFRKEGQNVTLSCEQNLNHDAMYWYRQDPGQGLRLIYYSQIVNDFQKGDIAEGYSVSREKKESFPLTVTSAQKNPTAFYLCASSTEGMRYEQYFGPGTRLTVT.

Here the CDR3 DNA reads TGTGCCAGCAGCATCCTACAGGCCGGGATGAACACTGAAGCTTTCTTT. Residues: CASSILQAGMNTEAFF. The rearrangement uses TRBV7-9 and TRBJ1-1, with D perhaps matching TRBD1 (5 bases). CDR1 is SEHNR, CDR2 FQNEAQ, per germline (reference sequence). V was trimmed by 5 bases and J by 0 bases, leaving 16 bases between them. This CDR3 is built from 16 residues.

The V and J genes are TRBV7-8 and TRBJ2-5; 8 nucleotides agree with TRBD1. Germline CDR1 and CDR2: SGHVS and FQNEAQ. The ends lost 5 bases at V and 5 bases at J; junction bases unmatched: 7. The CDR3 covers 14 residues. The CDR3, as DNA: TGTGCCAGCAGCAGAGACAGGGGTGGCGAGACCCAGTACTTC. It is translated as CASSRDRGGETQYF.